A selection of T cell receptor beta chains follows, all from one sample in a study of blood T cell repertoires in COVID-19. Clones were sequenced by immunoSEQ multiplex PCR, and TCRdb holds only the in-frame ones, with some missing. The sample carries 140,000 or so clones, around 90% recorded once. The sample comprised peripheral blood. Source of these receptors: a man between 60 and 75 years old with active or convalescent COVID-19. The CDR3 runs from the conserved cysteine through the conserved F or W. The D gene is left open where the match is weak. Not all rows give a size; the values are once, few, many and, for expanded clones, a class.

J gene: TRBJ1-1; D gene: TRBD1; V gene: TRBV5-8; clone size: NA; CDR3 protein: CASRQGGQNTEAFF; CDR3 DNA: TGTGCCAGCCGACAGGGAGGACAGAACACTGAAGCTTTCTTT
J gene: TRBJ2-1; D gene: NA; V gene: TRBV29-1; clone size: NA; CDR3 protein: CSLTGGQAHINEQFF; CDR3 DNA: TGCAGCCTAACGGGGGGACAAGCACATATCAATGAGCAGTTCTTC
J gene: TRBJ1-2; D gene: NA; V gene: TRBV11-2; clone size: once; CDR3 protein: CASSGPGEGGYTF; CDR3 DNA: TGTGCCAGCAGCGGGCCAGGGGAGGGTGGCTACACCTTC
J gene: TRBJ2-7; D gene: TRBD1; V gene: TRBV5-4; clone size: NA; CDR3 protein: CASSGDRRRGQYF; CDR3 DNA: TGTGCCAGCAGCGGGGACAGGAGGCGGGGGCAGTACTTC
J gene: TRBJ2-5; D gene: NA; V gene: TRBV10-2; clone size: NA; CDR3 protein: CASRDSSKTQYF; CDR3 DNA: TGCGCCAGCAGGGACAGTTCGAAGACCCAGTACTTC
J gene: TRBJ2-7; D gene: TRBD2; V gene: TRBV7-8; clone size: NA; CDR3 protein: CASSQGLAGVLSYEQYF; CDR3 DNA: TGTGCCAGCAGCCAAGGACTAGCGGGAGTCCTCTCCTACGAGCAGTACTTC
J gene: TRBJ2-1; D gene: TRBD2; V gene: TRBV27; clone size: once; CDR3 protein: CASSLGLAGGPLQFF; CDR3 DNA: TGTGCCAGCAGTTTGGGGTTAGCGGGAGGGCCTTTGCAGTTCTTC
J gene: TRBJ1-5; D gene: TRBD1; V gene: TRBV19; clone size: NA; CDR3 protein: CASSISGTGTVQPQHF; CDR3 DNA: TGTGCCAGTAGTATATCCGGGACAGGGACGGTTCAGCCCCAGCATTTT
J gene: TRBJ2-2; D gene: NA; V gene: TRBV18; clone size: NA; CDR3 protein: CASSPTGGGVGELFF; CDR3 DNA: TGTGCCAGCTCACCTACCGGAGGGGGCGTCGGGGAGCTGTTTTTT
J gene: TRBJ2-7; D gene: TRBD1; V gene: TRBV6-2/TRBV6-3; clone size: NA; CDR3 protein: CASSYRDSYEQYF; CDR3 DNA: TGTGCCAGCAGTTACCGGGACAGCTACGAGCAGTACTTC
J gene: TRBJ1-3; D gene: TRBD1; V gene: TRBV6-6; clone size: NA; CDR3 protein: CASSLLPADRAGNTIYF; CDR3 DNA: TGTGCCAGCAGTCTACTACCCGCTGACAGGGCTGGAAACACCATATATTTT
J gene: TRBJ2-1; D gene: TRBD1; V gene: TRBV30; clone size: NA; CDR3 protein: CAWSRGGLNNEQFF; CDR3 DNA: TGTGCCTGGAGCAGAGGGGGCCTTAACAATGAGCAGTTCTTC
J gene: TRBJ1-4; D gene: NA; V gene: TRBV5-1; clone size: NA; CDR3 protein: CASSLGQANEKLFF; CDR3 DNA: TGCGCCAGCAGCTTGGGACAGGCCAATGAAAAACTGTTTTTT
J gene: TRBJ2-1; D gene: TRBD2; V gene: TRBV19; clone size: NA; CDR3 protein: CASSIGRLAGDNEQFF; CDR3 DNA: TGTGCCAGTAGTATTGGGCGGCTAGCGGGAGACAATGAGCAGTTCTTC
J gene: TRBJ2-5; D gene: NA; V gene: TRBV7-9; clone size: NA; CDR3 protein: CASSSSGETQYF; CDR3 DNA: TGTGCCAGCAGCTCCTCCGGAGAGACCCAGTACTTC
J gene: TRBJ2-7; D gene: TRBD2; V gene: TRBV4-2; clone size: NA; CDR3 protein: CASSQDAGDGREQYF; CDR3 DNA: TGTGCCAGCAGCCAAGATGCGGGAGATGGGAGAGAGCAGTACTTC